These 14 T cell receptor beta chains were all obtained from the same sample, sequenced in a study of blood T cells in healthy people across ages (dated by TCRdb to between 2015 and 2017). Library generation was performed with 5' RACE. Instrument on record: Illumina HiSeq 2500. A second PCR of 7 to 11 cycles was performed with a sample-barcoded 5' primer and a J-beta primer mix. TCRdb reran the public reads through fastp at Q25 and MiXCR, keeping productive beta chains. Identical CDR3 protein sequences are pooled into one entry, listed with their most common genes and DNA. Within this sample are about 730,000 distinct CDR3 sequences, with roughly 44% of them counted one time only. The ten largest account for around 20% of the sample. The material sequenced was blood. The receptor set was obtained from an older woman in good health.

This chain connects TRBV12-3 or TRBV12-4 to TRBJ1-2; tentatively, D is TRBD1 (6 bases). Trimming left V 4 bases short and J 2 bases short, with 14 bases between. The CDR3 consists of 15 residues. CDR3: CASSSPGGSNYGYTF. The CDR3 DNA sequence: TGTGCCAGCAGTTCCCCTGGGGGCTCCAACTATGGCTACACCTTC.

This clonotype was seen repeatedly, ten times or more. The chain carries TRBV7-2 and TRBJ2-3; D tentatively fits TRBD1 or TRBD2 (5 bases each). The germline V gene has CDR1 SGHTA and CDR2 FQGNSA. V lost 4 bases and J 2 bases, leaving 16 bases between the germline ends. CDR3 size: 16 residues. Here the CDR3 DNA reads TGTGCCAGCAGCTCCGAGGGGCGGCCCTTCACAGATACGCAGTATTTT. It is translated as CASSSEGRPFTDTQYF.

The rearrangement joins TRBV7-2 to TRBJ2-5, with 7 bases lining up with TRBD2. In germline, CDR1 is SGHTA, CDR2 FQGNSA. This CDR3 contains 14 residues. Trimming removed 6 bases from V and 5 bases from J; junction bases left unmatched: 9. The CDR3 DNA is TGTGCCAGCAGGGTCAGCGGGACCCCGGAGACCCAGTACTTC. This sequence encodes CASRVSGTPETQYF.

The J gene is TRBJ2-5, the V gene TRBV6-2 or TRBV6-3; tentative D call: TRBD2 (6 bases). Germline V gene data show CDR1 as MNHEY and CDR2 as SVGEGT. The CDR3 is made up of 12 amino acids. V was cut by 1 base and J by 11 bases, with 11 bases left in between. In nucleotides, the CDR3 is TGTGCCAGCAGTTACTTGGGGGGTGAGCAGTACTTC. Amino acids: CASSYLGGEQYF.

Here the CDR3 DNA reads TGCAGCGGGCGGGACGGCGGCTTCGAAAAACTGTTTTTT. Translated: CSGRDGGFEKLFF. This chain connects TRBV29-1 to TRBJ1-4; the D gene is possibly TRBD1 (5 bases). CDR1 and CDR2 from the germline V gene are SQVTM and ANQGSEA. This CDR3 has 13 amino acids. V was clipped by 7 bases and J by 8 bases, with 17 bases between them.

The chain links TRBV10-3 to TRBJ1-6; D remains ambiguous. The V gene lost 2 bases and the J gene lost 7 bases, with 9 bases spanning the gap. Looked up from germline, CDR1 is ENHRY and CDR2 is SYGVKD. The CDR3 length is 14 residues. The CDR3 DNA follows: TGTGCCATCAGTGAGAGGACCCAGAATTCACCCCTCCACTTT. Protein: CAISERTQNSPLHF.

Only a few counts were recorded for this clonotype. The chain carries TRBV9 and TRBJ2-7; 8 bases are shared with TRBD2. The length of the CDR3 is 14 residues. CDR1 SGDLS and CDR2 YYNGEE come from the germline V gene. V lost 4 bases to trimming and J lost 0 bases; unmatched junction nucleotides: 3. Here the CDR3 DNA reads TGTGCCAGCAGCTCCGGGAGGGACTCCTACGAGCAGTACTTC. Translated: CASSSGRDSYEQYF.

This rearrangement joins TRBV20-1 to TRBJ2-5; TRBD2 agrees at 8 bases. V gave up 5 bases and J gave up 3 bases; unmatched junction bases: 5. CDR1 is DFQATT and CDR2 is SNEGSKA in the germline V gene (reference sequence). CDR3 length equals 13 residues. CDR3 loop: CSAEREYKETQYF. The CDR3 bases are TGCAGTGCTGAGCGGGAGTATAAAGAGACCCAGTACTTC.

The table lists this clonotype with a few counts. The V call is TRBV20-1, the J call TRBJ1-2; TRBD1 is a possible D gene (5 bases). The germline V gene has CDR1 DFQATT and CDR2 SNEGSKA (reference sequence). Between the trimmed V and J ends, which lost 3 bases and 2 bases, there was a span of 16 bases. The CDR3 extends over 15 amino acids. The CDR3 protein is CSASLPGRRNYGYTF. CDR3 nucleotide sequence: TGCAGTGCTAGTTTGCCAGGGAGGCGAAACTATGGCTACACCTTC.

There are many counts of this clonotype. The chain is built from TRBV4-2 and TRBJ2-3; TRBD1 aligns across 7 bases. From germline, CDR1 is LGHNA and CDR2 YNFKEQ. The CDR3 extends over 14 amino acids. Trimming cost V 0 bases and J 8 bases; bases outside gene matches: 5. The CDR3 sequence: CASSQDQGVGTQYF. Here the CDR3 DNA reads TGTGCCAGCAGCCAAGACCAGGGGGTTGGTACGCAGTATTTT.

V usage is TRBV4-1 and J usage is TRBJ2-1; D gene unclear. Germline assignment: CDR1 MGHRA and CDR2 YSYEKL. Trimming removed 2 bases at V and 0 bases at J, with 8 bases between. The CDR3 loop spans 15 amino acids. The CDR3, as DNA: TGCGCCAGCAGCCAACGGCTGAGCTCCTACAATGAGCAGTTCTTC. This translates into CASSQRLSSYNEQFF.

Details on this clonotype: A much bigger clone sits one base away, suggesting this may be a read error. The rearrangement joins TRBV5-1 to TRBJ1-5, with TRBD1 as a possible D gene (5 bases). Trimming cost V 0 bases and J 0 bases, with 7 bases left between them. Germline CDR1 reads SGHRS; CDR2 reads YFSETQ. This CDR3 is built from 15 residues. The DNA of the CDR3 is TGCGCCAGCAGCTTGGAGGGGAATAGCAATCAGCCCCAGCATTTT. The encoded protein is CASSLEGNSNQPQHF. Supplemented by reference TRBV5-1 and TRBJ1-5, the full variable domain reads KAGVTQTPRYLIKTRGQQVTLSCSPISGHRSVSWYQQTPGQGLQFLFEYFSETQRNKGNFPGRFSGRQFSNSRSEMNVSTLELGDSALYLCASSLEGNSNQPQHFGDGTRLSIL.

This clonotype was counted between two and nine times. This chain joins TRBV5-1 and TRBJ2-1; TRBD1 or TRBD2 may be the D gene (5 bases each). Trimming cost V 0 bases and J 5 bases, with 12 bases left between them. CDR3 size: 15 residues. From germline, CDR1 is SGHRS and CDR2 YFSETQ. The DNA of the CDR3 is TGCGCCAGCAGCTTGGCCATATTGGGACACAATGAGCAGTTCTTC. It specifies CASSLAILGHNEQFF. The full variable domain, in which reference TRBV5-1 and TRBJ2-1 provide the parts outside the CDR3, is KAGVTQTPRYLIKTRGQQVTLSCSPISGHRSVSWYQQTPGQGLQFLFEYFSETQRNKGNFPGRFSGRQFSNSRSEMNVSTLELGDSALYLCASSLAILGHNEQFFGPGTRLTVL.

Comment on this clonotype: Its ends do not fully match the called genes, so a read error is possible. The J gene is TRBJ2-4, the V gene TRBV6-5; 7 bases match TRBD2. This CDR3 is 15 amino acids long. CDR1 is MNHEY, CDR2 SVGAGI, per germline. This chain's CDR3 is CASSHRRERSYEQCF. Here the CDR3 DNA reads TGTGCCAGCAGTCACAGGCGGGAGCGATCCTACGAGCAGTGCTTC.